This is a list of T cell receptor beta chains from one sample in a study of blood T cell repertoires in COVID-19. Profiling relied on immunoSEQ multiplex PCR, and the TCRdb table lists in-frame clones only, not all of them. This table holds about 130,000 clones, roughly two thirds found once. The sequencing sample was made of peripheral blood. The receptor source for this set is a woman between 65 and 79 years old with acute or convalescent COVID-19. The CDR3 runs from the conserved cysteine through the conserved F or W. The D gene is left open where the match is weak. Size values are once, few and many counts, or a class for expanded clones, and some rows have none.

>TRBV9|-|TRBD2|TRBJ2-3
CASSGGLAGVTDTQYF
TGTGCCAGCAGCGGGGGACTAGCGGGGGTCACAGATACGCAGTATTTT
>TRBV19|-|TRBD1|TRBJ1-5
CASSNPRGLGNQPQHF
TGTGCCAGTAGTAATCCCAGGGGGCTGGGCAATCAGCCCCAGCATTTT
>TRBV5-1|-|TRBD2|TRBJ2-3
CANSRGEHTDTQYF
TGCGCCAACTCGCGGGGGGAACACACAGATACGCAGTATTTT
>TRBV2|few|TRBD1|TRBJ1-4
CASRRTGANEKLFF
TGTGCCAGCAGGCGGACAGGTGCTAATGAAAAACTGTTTTTT
>TRBV10-3|few|-|TRBJ2-7
CAISNDSYEQYF
TGTGCCATCAGTAACGACAGCTACGAGCAGTACTTC
>TRBV28|-|-|TRBJ2-6
CASSLSQGANVLTF
TGTGCCAGCAGTCTCTCTCAGGGGGCCAACGTCCTGACTTTC
>TRBV5-4|-|-|TRBJ1-6
CASSSYTTYNSPLHF
TGTGCCAGCAGCTCGTACACAACCTATAATTCACCCCTCCACTTT
>TRBV6-5|-|-|TRBJ2-1
CASTRTGREVRQFF
TGTGCCAGCACCCGAACTGGCAGGGAGGTAAGGCAGTTCTTC
>TRBV20-1|-|-|TRBJ2-7
CSAVDNYEQYF
TGCAGTGCTGTTGACAACTACGAGCAGTACTTC
>TRBV5-4|-|-|TRBJ1-2
CASSFSGGVGYTF
TGTGCCAGCAGCTTCTCGGGCGGGGTTGGCTACACCTTC
>TRBV2|few|TRBD2|TRBJ2-2
CASNRGDGELFF
TGTGCCAGCAATCGGGGGGACGGGGAGCTGTTTTTT
>TRBV5-1|-|-|TRBJ2-5
CASSLALSGRYETQYF
TGCGCCAGCAGCTTGGCCTTGTCGGGGAGGTATGAGACCCAGTACTTC
>TRBV7-2|-|-|TRBJ2-7
CASSLGKGAYEQYF
TGTGCCAGCAGCTTAGGGAAAGGGGCCTACGAGCAGTACTTC
>TRBV3-1/TRBV3-2|-|-|TRBJ1-1
CASSQRGGPNTEAFF
TGTGCCAGCAGCCAGAGGGGGGGGCCGAACACTGAAGCTTTCTTT
>TRBV25-1|few|-|TRBJ1-1
CASSAGGARTEAFF
TGTGCCAGCAGTGCCGGGGGGGCGCGGACTGAAGCTTTCTTT
>TRBV7-9|-|-|TRBJ1-5
CASTSSGDNNQPQHF
TGTGCCAGCACCTCAAGTGGGGACAACAATCAGCCCCAGCATTTT
>TRBV28|-|TRBD1|TRBJ1-4
CASTPTGRHEKLFF
TGTGCCAGCACCCCGACAGGGAGGCATGAAAAACTGTTTTTT
>TRBV5-1|-|TRBD2|TRBJ2-2
CASSYGGGAGELFF
TGCGCCAGCAGCTACGGCGGGGGGGCCGGGGAGCTGTTTTTT
>TRBV5-1|-|-|TRBJ1-5
CASRKGVNSNQPQHF
TGCGCCAGCAGAAAAGGAGTTAATAGCAATCAGCCCCAGCATTTT
>TRBV13|-|-|TRBJ1-2
CASSFKGKGYGYTF
TGTGCCAGCAGCTTCAAGGGGAAGGGCTATGGCTACACCTTC